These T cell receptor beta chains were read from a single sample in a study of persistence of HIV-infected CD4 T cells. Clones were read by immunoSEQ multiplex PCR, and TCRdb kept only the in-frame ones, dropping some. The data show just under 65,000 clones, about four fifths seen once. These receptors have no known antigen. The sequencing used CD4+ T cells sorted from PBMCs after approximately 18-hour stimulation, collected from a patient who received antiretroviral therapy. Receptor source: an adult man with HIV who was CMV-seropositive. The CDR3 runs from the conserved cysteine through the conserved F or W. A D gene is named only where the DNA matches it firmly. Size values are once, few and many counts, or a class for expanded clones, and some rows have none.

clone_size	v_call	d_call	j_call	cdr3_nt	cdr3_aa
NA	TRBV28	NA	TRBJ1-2	TGTGCCAGCCAGGACCCTTTAGGCTATGGCTACACCTTC	CASQDPLGYGYTF
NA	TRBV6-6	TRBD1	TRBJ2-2	TGTGCCAGCAGTTACGGGACAGGAATGAACACCGGGGAGCTGTTTTTT	CASSYGTGMNTGELFF
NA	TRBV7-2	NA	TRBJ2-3	TGTGCCAGCAGGAACGGCTCCGCCGGCACAGATACGCAGTATTTT	CASRNGSAGTDTQYF
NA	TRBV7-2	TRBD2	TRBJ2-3	TGTGCCAGCAGCCCGGGGGGGGGCACAGATACGCAGTATTTT	CASSPGGGTDTQYF
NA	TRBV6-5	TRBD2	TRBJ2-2	TGTGCCAGCAGGCTAGGGCGACTAGCGGGCGGGGAGCTGTTTTTT	CASRLGRLAGGELFF
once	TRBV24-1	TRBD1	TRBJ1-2	TGTGCCACCAGTGTGACAGGGGGGTATGGCTACACCTTC	CATSVTGGYGYTF
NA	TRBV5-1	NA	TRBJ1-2	TGCGCCAGCAGCTTGGAAGGACGTGGTACAGGAACCCTACTTTATGGCTACACCTTC	CASSLEGRGTGTLLYGYTF
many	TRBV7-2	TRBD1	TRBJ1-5	TGTGCCAGCAGCTTTTCACAGGGGGCGAATCAGCCCCAGCATTTT	CASSFSQGANQPQHF
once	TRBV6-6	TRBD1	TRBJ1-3	TGTGCCAGCAGTTACCAGACAGGGGGCGAGAACACCATATATTTT	CASSYQTGGENTIYF
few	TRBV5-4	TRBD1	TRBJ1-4	TGTGCCAGCAGCTTTAACAGGGGAGCCGCAACTAATGAAAAACTGTTTTTT	CASSFNRGAATNEKLFF
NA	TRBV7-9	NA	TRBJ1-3	TGTGCCAGCACCTCGCAGACTGGAGGAAACACCATATATTTT	CASTSQTGGNTIYF
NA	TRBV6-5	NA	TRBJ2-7	TGTGCCAGCAGTTACTCACACGAGCAGTACTTC	CASSYSHEQYF
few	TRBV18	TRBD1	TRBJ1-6	TGTGCCAGCTCACTAACAGGGGACAATTCACCCCTCCACTTT	CASSLTGDNSPLHF
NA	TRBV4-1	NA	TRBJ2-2	TGCGCCAGCAGCCAAGAGCCGGGGACCAACACCGGGGAGCTGTTTTTT	CASSQEPGTNTGELFF
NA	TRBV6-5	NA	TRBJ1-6	TGTGCAACGCGACAGAACTCCTATAATTCACCCCTCCACTTT	CATRQNSYNSPLHF
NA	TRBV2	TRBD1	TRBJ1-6	TGTGCCAGCAGTTTTAGGGACAGGGAAAATAATTCACCCCTCCACTTT	CASSFRDRENNSPLHF
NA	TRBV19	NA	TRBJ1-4	TGTGCCAGTAGTATCCGCGCGGGGGCGTCTCAAGAGGGACTGTTTTTT	CASSIRAGASQEGLFF
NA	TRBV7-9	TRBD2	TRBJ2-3	TGTGCCAGCAGCCAACCCCGGGGGGGGGCGGCAGATACGCAGTATTTT	CASSQPRGGAADTQYF
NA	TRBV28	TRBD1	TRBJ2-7	TGTGCCAGCAGTTTGACCGGGACAGGGCTCGAGCAGTACTTC	CASSLTGTGLEQYF
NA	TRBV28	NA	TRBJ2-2	TGTATGGCCACTAGTCTGACCGGGGAGCTGTTTTTT	CMATSLTGELFF
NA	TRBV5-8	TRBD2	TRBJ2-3	TGTGCCAGCAGCTTAGCGGGGGTCTTCACAGATACGCAGTATTTT	CASSLAGVFTDTQYF
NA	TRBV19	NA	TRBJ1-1	TGTGCCAGTAGTGAGCAGGGAAATATGAACACTGAAGCTTTCTTT	CASSEQGNMNTEAFF
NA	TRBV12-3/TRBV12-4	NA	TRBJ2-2	TGTGCCAGCAGAGACACGGCGACCGGGGAGCTGTTTTTT	CASRDTATGELFF
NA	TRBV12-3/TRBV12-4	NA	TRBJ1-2	TGTGCCAGCAAACCGGGACCGGTCTATGGCTACACCTTC	CASKPGPVYGYTF
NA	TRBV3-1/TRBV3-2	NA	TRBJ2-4	TGTGCCAGCAGCCCCTCTACCGGGTCAGGAGGCAAAAACATTCAGTACTTC	CASSPSTGSGGKNIQYF
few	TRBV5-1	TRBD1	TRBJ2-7	TGCGCCAGCAGTTCCGGGACAGGGCCCTACGAGCAGTACTTC	CASSSGTGPYEQYF
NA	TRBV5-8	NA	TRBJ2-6	TGTGCCAGCAGCTTGGAGGTGAACTCTGGGGCCAACGTCCTGACTTTC	CASSLEVNSGANVLTF
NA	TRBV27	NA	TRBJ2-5	TGTGCCAGCAGTTTACTAGGTAACCAAGAGACCCAGTACTTC	CASSLLGNQETQYF
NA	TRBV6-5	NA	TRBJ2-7	TGTGCCAGCAGTTACGAAGGAAACTCCTACGAGCAGTACTTC	CASSYEGNSYEQYF
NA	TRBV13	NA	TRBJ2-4	TGTGCCAGCAGCTTAGTAGGGGCCAAAAACATTCAGTACTTC	CASSLVGAKNIQYF
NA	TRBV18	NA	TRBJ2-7	TGTGCCAGCTCACCGGAGGGGGTCGAGCAGTACTTC	CASSPEGVEQYF
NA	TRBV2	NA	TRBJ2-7	TGTGCCAGCAGTGCATTAATTCAGGCCGAGCAGTACTTC	CASSALIQAEQYF
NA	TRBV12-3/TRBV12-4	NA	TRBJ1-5	TGTGCCAGCAGTTTACAGGGGAATCAGCCCCAGCATTTT	CASSLQGNQPQHF
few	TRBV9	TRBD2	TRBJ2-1	TGTGCCAGCAGCAAACTAGCGGGGGGGCGGAATGAGCAGTTCTTC	CASSKLAGGRNEQFF
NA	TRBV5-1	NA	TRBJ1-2	TGCGCCAGCAGCTTCATAACAGCCTATGGCTACACCTTC	CASSFITAYGYTF
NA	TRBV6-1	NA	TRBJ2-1	TGTGCCAGCAGTGAAGCCTCAGGAGTCTCCTACAATGAGCAGTTCTTC	CASSEASGVSYNEQFF
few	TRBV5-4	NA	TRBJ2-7	TGTGCCAGCAGCTCCGCTGTAGGCGAGCAGTACTTC	CASSSAVGEQYF
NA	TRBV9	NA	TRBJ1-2	TGTGCCAGCAGCGGAGGGGGCTACACCTTC	CASSGGGYTF
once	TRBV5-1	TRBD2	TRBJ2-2	TGCGCCAGCAGCTTGTCCCCGGGGGGGATACGGGAGCTGTTTTTT	CASSLSPGGIRELFF
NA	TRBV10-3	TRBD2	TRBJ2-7	TGTGCCATCAGTGAAGCGGGGGGGGACTACGAGCAGTACTTC	CAISEAGGDYEQYF
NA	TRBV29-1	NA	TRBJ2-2	TGCGTCGGCCTTCCTAACACCGGGGAGCTGTTTTTT	CVGLPNTGELFF
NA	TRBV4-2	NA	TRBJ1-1	TGTGCCAGCAGCCTTAGGGGTTTGGGAATCAACTATGAAGCTTTCTTT	CASSLRGLGINYEAFF
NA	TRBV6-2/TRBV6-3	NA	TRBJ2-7	TGTGCCAGCAGTTACGCGGTTAGCTCCTACGAGCAGTACTTC	CASSYAVSSYEQYF
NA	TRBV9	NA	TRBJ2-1	TGTGCCAGCACCGCAGATGGGGGGCCTTACAATGAGCAGTTCTTC	CASTADGGPYNEQFF
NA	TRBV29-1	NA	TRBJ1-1	TGCAGCGTCGCGGGGAACAGTGCCAACACTGAAGCTTTCTTT	CSVAGNSANTEAFF